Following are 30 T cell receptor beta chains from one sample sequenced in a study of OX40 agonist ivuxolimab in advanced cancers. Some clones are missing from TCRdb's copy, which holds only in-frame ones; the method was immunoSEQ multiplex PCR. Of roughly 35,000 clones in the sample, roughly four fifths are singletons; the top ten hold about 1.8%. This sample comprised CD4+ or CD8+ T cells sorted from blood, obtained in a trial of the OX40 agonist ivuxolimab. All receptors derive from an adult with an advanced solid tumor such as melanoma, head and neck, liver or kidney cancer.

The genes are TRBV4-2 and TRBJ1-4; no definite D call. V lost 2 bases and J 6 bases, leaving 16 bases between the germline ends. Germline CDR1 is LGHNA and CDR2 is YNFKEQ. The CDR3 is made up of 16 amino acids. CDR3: CASSQKTPRSYEKLFF. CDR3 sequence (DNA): TGTGCCAGCAGCCAAAAAACTCCTCGCTCTTATGAAAAACTGTTTTTT.

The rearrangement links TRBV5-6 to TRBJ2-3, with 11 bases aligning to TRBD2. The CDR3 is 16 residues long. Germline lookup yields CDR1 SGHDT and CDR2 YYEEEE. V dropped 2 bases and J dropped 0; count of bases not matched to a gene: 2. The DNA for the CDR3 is TGTGCCAGCAGCTTCCGACTAGCGGGAAGCACAGATACGCAGTATTTT. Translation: CASSFRLAGSTDTQYF.

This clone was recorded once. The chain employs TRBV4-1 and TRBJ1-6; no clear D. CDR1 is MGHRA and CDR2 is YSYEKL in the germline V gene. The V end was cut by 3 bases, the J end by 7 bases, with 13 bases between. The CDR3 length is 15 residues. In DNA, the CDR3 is TGCGCCAGCAGCCACATACACCTTAAAAATTCACCCCTCCACTTT. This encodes CASSHIHLKNSPLHF.

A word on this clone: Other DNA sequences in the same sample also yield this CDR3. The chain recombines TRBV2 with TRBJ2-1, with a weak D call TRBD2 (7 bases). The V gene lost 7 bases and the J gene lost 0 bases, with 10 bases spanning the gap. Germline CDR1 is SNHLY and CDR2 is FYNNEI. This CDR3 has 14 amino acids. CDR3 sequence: CASNGGLSYNEQFF. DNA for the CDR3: TGTGCCAGCAACGGGGGGCTCTCCTACAATGAGCAGTTCTTC. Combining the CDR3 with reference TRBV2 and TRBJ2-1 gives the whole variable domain EPEVTQTPSHQVTQMGQEVILRCVPISNHLYFYWYRQILGQKVEFLVSFYNNEISEKSEIFDDQFSVERPDGSNFTLKIRSTKLEDSAMYFCASNGGLSYNEQFFGPGTRLTVL.

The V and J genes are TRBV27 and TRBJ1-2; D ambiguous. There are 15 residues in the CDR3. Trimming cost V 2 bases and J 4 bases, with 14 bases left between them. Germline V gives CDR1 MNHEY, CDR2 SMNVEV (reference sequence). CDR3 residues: CASSLRSAGIYGYTF. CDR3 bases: TGTGCCAGCAGTTTAAGGTCGGCAGGAATCTATGGCTACACCTTC.

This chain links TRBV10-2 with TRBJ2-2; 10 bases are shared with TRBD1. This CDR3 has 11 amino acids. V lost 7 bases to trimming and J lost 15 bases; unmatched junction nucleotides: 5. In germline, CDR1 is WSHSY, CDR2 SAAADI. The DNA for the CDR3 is TGCGCCAGCATTCTCGGGACAGGGGTGTTTTTT. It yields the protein CASILGTGVFF.

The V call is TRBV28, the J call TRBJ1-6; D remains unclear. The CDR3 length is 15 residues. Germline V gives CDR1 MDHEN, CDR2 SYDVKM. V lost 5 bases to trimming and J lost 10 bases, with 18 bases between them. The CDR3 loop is CASSPRPSGESPLHF. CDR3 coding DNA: TGTGCCAGCAGTCCTAGGCCTAGTGGGGAATCACCCCTCCACTTT. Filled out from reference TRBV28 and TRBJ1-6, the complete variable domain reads DVKVTQSSRYLVKRTGEKVFLECVQDMDHENMFWYRQDPGLGLRLIYFSYDVKMKEKGDIPEGYSVSREKKERFSLILESASTNQTSMYLCASSPRPSGESPLHFGNGTRLTVT.

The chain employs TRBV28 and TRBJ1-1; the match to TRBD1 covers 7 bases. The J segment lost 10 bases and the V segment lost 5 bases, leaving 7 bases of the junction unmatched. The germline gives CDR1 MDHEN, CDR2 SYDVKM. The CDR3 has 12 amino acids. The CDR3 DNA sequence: TGTGCCAGCAGTCCGCGGACAGGCGGAGCTTTCTTT. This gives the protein CASSPRTGGAFF. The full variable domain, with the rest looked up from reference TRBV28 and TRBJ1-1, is DVKVTQSSRYLVKRTGEKVFLECVQDMDHENMFWYRQDPGLGLRLIYFSYDVKMKEKGDIPEGYSVSREKKERFSLILESASTNQTSMYLCASSPRTGGAFFGQGTRLTVV.

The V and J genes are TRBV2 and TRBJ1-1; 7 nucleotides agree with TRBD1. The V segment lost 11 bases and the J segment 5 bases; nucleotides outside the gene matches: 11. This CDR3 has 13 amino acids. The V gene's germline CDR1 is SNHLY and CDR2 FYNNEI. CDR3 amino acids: CADREQGRTEAFF. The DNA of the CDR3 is TGTGCCGACCGTGAACAGGGGAGGACTGAAGCTTTCTTT. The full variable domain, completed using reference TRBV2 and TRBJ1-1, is EPEVTQTPSHQVTQMGQEVILRCVPISNHLYFYWYRQILGQKVEFLVSFYNNEISEKSEIFDDQFSVERPDGSNFTLKIRSTKLEDSAMYFCADREQGRTEAFFGQGTRLTVV.

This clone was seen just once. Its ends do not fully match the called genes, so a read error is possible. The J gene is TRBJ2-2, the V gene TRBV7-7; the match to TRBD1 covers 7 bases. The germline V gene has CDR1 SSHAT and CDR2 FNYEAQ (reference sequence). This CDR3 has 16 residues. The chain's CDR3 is CASSPKTGSRVGELFF. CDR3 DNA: TGTGCTAGCAGCCCCAAGACAGGGTCGAGGGTCGGGGAGCTGTTTTTT.

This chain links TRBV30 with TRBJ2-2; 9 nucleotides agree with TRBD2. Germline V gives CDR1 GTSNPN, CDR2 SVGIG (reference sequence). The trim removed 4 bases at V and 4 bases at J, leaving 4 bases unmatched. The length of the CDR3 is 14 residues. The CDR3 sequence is CAWTRAGGTGELFF. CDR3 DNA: TGTGCCTGGACACGAGCGGGGGGCACCGGGGAGCTGTTTTTT.

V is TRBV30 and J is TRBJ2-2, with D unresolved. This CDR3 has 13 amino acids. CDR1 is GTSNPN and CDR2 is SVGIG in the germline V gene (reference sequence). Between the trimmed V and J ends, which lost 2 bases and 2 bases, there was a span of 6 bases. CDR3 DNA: TGTGCCTGGAGTTGGGCCAACACCGGGGAGCTGTTTTTT. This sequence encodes CAWSWANTGELFF.

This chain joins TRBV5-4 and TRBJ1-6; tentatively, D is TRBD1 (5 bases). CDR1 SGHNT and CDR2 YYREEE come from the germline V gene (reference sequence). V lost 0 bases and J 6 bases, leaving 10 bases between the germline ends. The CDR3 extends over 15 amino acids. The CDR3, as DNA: TGTGCCAGCAGCTTGGGTTGGGACCCTAATTCACCCCTCCACTTT. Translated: CASSLGWDPNSPLHF.

The CDR3 reads CASSFGGELFF. CDR3 bases: TGTGCCAGCAGCTTTGGGGGGGAGCTGTTTTTT. The V call is TRBV7-8, the J call TRBJ2-2; D is undetermined. From germline, CDR1 is SGHVS and CDR2 FQNEAQ. V dropped 3 bases and J dropped 8 bases, with 4 bases sitting between them. This CDR3 comprises 11 residues.

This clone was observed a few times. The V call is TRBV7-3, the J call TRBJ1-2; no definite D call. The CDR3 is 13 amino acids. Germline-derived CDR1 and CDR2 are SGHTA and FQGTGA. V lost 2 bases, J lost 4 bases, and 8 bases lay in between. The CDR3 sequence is CASSLGGTYGYTF. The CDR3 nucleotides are TGTGCCAGCAGCTTAGGCGGTACCTATGGCTACACCTTC.

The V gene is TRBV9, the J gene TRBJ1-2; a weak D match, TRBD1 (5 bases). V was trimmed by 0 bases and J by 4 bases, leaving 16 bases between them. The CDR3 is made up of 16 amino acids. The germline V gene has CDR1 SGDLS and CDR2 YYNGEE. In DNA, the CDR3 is TGTGCCAGCAGCGTAGGGGGCAGGGCAGCACCCTATGGCTACACCTTC. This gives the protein CASSVGGRAAPYGYTF.

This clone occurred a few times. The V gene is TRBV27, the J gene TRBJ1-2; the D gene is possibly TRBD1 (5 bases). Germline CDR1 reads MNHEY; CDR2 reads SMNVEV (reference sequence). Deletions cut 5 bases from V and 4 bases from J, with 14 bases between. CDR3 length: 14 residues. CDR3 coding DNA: TGTGCCAGCAGTGCAAGGGACGGATCCTATGGCTACACCTTC. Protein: CASSARDGSYGYTF.

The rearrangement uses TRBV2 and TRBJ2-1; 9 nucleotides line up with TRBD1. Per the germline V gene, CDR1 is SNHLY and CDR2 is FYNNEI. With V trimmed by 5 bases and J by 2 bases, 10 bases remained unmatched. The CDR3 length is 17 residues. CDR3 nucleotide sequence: TGTGCCAGCAGTACAGAAGCGGGACAGGGTCCCTACAATGAGCAGTTCTTC. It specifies CASSTEAGQGPYNEQFF.

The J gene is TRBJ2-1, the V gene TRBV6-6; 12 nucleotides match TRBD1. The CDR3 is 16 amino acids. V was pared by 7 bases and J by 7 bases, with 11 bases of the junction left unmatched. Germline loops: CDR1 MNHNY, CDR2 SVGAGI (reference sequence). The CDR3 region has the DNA TGTGCCAGCACCAACATCGGGACAGGGGGCTTGAATGAGCAGTTCTTC. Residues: CASTNIGTGGLNEQFF.

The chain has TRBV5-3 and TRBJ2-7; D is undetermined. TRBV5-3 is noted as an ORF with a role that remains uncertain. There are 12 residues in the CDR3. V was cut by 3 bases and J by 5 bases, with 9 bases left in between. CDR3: CARSCYTDEQYF. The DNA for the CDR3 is TGTGCCAGAAGCTGTTACACTGACGAGCAGTACTTC.

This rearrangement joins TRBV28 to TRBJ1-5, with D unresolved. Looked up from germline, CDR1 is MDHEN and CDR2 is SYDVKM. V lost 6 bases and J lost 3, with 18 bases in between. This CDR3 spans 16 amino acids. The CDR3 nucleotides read TGTGCCAGCAGAAACCCGAGGGTGGGAAACAATCAGCCCCAGCATTTT. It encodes CASRNPRVGNNQPQHF.

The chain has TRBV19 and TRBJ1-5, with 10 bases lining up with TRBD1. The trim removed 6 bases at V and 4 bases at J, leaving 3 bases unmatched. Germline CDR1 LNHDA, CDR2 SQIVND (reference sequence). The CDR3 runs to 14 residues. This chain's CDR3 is CASRTGGPNQPQHF. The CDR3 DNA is TGTGCCAGTAGGACAGGGGGCCCGAATCAGCCCCAGCATTTT.

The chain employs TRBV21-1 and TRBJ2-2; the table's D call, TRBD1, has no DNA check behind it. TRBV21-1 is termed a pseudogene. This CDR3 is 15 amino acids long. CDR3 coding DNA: TGTGCCAGCAGCAAAGCGGCAGGGGGGAAGGGGGAGCTGTTTTTT. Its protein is CASSKAAGGKGELFF.

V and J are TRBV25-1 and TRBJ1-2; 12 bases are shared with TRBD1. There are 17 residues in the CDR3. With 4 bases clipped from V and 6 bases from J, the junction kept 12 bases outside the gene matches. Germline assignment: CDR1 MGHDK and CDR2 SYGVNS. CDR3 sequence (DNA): TGTGCCAGCAGTGCCGTTATGGGACAGGGGGCAGATAATGGCTACACCTTC. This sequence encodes CASSAVMGQGADNGYTF.

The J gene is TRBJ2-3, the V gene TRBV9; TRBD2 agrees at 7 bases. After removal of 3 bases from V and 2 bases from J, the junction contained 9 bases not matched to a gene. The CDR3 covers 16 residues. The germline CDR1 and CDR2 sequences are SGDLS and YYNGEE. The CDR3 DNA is TGTGCCAGCAGCGCCCCGGGTCTAGCGGACACAGATACGCAGTATTTT. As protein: CASSAPGLADTDTQYF.

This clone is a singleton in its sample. CDR3 in amino acids: CASRRSGTSGYNEQFF. In DNA, the CDR3 is TGTGCCAGTAGACGCTCCGGGACTAGCGGTTACAATGAGCAGTTCTTC. The chain joins TRBV19 to TRBJ2-1, with TRBD2 identical over 11 bases. Germline CDR1 and CDR2: LNHDA and SQIVND (reference sequence). The V segment lost 6 bases and the J segment 4 bases; nucleotides outside the gene matches: 8. CDR3 length equals 16 residues.

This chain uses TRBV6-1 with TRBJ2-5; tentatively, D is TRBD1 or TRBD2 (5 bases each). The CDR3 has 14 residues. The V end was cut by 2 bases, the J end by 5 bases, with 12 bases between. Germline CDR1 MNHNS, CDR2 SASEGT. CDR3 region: CASSERGVGETQYF. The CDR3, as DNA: TGTGCCAGCAGTGAAAGAGGGGTAGGGGAGACCCAGTACTTC.

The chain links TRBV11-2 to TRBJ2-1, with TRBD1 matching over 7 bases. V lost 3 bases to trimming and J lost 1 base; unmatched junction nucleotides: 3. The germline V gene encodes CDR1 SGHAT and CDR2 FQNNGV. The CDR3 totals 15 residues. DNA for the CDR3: TGTGCCAGCAGCTTCCAGGGACAGTCCTACAATGAGCAGTTCTTC. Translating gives CASSFQGQSYNEQFF. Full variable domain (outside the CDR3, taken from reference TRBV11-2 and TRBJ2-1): EAGVAQSPRYKIIEKRQSVAFWCNPISGHATLYWYQQILGQGPKLLIQFQNNGVVDDSQLPKDRFSAERLKGVDSTLKIQPAKLEDSAVYLCASSFQGQSYNEQFFGPGTRLTVL.

The CDR3 nucleotides are TGTGCCTGGAGTCGGACGGGTTATAGCAATCAGCCCCAGCATTTT. Translating gives CAWSRTGYSNQPQHF. V and J are TRBV30 and TRBJ1-5; no firm D call. The V gene lost 2 bases and the J gene lost 0 bases, with 11 bases spanning the gap. This CDR3 is 15 amino acids long. Germline V CDR1 and CDR2: GTSNPN, SVGIG (reference sequence).

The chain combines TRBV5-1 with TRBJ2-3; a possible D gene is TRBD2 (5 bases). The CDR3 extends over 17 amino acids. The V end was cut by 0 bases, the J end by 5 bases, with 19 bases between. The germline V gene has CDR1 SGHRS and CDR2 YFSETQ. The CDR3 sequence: CASSLVKQAGSLDTQYF. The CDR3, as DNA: TGCGCCAGCAGCTTGGTTAAGCAGGCGGGTTCCTTAGATACGCAGTATTTT.